Sequencing of this T cell receptor (beta chain) was carried out in a study of cytomegalovirus exposure and HLA in healthy donors. This CDR3 comprises 15 residues. V was trimmed by 1 base and J by 8 bases, leaving 14 bases between them. Per the germline V gene, CDR1 is SEHNR and CDR2 is FQNEAQ (reference sequence). Some clones are missing from TCRdb's copy, which holds only in-frame ones; the method was immunoSEQ multiplex PCR. The sample consists of around 150,000 clones, 80% to 90% of them appearing once. Findings and limits, study-wide: Subsequent analysis of the roughly 120 validation repertoires found a tendency for first-cohort TCR clusters to co-occur.

Concerning this clone: Its antigen remains unknown.

The chain has TRBV7-9 and TRBJ1-4, with TRBD1 as a possible D gene (5 bases). The clonotype originates from a woman between 18 and 30 years old in good health and CMV-seronegative. Sequencing used PBMCs. The CDR3 DNA is TGTGCCAGCAGCTTAGGAGGTGGGGCGCGGGAAAAACTGTTTTTT. This translates into CASSLGGGAREKLFF.